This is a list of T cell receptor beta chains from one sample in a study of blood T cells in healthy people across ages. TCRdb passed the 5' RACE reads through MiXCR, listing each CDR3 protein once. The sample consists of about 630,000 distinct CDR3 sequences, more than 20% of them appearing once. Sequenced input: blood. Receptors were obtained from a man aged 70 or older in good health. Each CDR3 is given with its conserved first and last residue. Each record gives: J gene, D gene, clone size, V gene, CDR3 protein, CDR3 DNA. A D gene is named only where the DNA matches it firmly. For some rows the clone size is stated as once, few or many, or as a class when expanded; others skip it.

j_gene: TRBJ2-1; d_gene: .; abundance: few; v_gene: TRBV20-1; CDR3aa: CSARSEALYNEQFF; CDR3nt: TGCAGTGCTAGATCTGAAGCCTTATACAATGAGCAGTTCTTC
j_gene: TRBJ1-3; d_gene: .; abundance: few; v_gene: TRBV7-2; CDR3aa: CASSPSGVASGNTIYF; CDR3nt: TGTGCCAGCAGCCCCAGTGGGGTGGCCTCTGGAAACACCATATATTTT
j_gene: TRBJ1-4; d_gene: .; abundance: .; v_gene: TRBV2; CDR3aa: CASSEGIEKLFF; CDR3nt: TGTGCCAGCAGTGAAGGGATTGAAAAACTGTTTTTT
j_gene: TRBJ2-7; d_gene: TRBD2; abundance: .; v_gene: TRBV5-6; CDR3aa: CASSRWVAGVIYEQYF; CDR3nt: TGTGCCAGCAGCCGCTGGGTAGCGGGAGTTATCTACGAGCAGTACTTC
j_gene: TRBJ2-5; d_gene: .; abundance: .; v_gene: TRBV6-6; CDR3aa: CASSSRGQQETQYF; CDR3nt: TGTGCCAGCAGTTCCCGCGGGCAACAAGAGACCCAGTACTTC
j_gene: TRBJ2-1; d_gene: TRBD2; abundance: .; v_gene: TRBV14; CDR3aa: CASSGGGVGYYNEQFF; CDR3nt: TGTGCCAGCAGCGGCGGGGGAGTGGGCTACTACAATGAGCAGTTCTTC
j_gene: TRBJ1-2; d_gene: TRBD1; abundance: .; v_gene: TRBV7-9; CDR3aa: CASSLATGGYGYTF; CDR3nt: TGTGCCAGCAGCTTAGCGACAGGGGGCTATGGCTACACCTTC
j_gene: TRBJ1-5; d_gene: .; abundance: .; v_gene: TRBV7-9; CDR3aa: CASSLGGARPQHF; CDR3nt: TGTGCCAGCAGCTTAGGGGGCGCACGGCCCCAGCATTTT
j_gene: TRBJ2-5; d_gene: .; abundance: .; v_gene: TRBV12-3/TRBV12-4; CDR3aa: CASSRRDLSETQYF; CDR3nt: TGTGCCAGCAGCCGACGGGACCTCTCAGAGACCCAGTACTTC
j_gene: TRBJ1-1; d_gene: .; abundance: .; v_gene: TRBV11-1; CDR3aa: CASSPPRLVHAEAFF; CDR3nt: TGTGCCAGCAGCCCCCCTCGGCTTGTGCACGCTGAAGCTTTCTTT
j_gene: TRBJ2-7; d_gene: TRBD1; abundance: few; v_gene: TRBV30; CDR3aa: CAWRGEGALHEQYF; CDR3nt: TGTGCCTGGAGAGGCGAGGGGGCGTTACACGAGCAGTACTTC
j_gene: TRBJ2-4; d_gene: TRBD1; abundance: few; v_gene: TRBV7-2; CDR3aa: CASSIGDSRPIQYF; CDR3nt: TGTGCCAGCAGCATAGGGGACAGTAGGCCCATTCAGTACTTC
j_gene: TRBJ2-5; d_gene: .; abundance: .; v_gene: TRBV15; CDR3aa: CATSRDLADQETQYF; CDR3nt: TGTGCCACCAGCAGAGATCTTGCGGACCAAGAGACCCAGTACTTC
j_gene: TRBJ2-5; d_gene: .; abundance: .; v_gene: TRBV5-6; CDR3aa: CASSLAVHQETQYF; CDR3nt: TGTGCCAGCAGCTTGGCCGTCCACCAAGAGACCCAGTACTTC
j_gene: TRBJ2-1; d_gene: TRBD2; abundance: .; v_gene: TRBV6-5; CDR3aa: CASSERDSSYEQFF; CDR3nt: TGTGCCAGCAGTGAGCGGGATTCCTCATATGAGCAGTTCTTC
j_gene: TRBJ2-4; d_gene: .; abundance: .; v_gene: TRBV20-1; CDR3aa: CSAAGHAKNIQYF; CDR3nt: TGCAGTGCTGCGGGACACGCCAAAAACATTCAGTACTTC
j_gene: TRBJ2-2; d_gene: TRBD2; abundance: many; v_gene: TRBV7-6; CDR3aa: CASSKLAGGDTGELFF; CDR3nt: TGTGCCAGCAGTAAACTAGCGGGAGGAGACACCGGGGAGCTGTTTTTT
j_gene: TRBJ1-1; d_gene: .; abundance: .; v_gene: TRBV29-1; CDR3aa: CSGWTAMNTEAFF; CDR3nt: TGCAGCGGGTGGACGGCGATGAACACTGAAGCTTTCTTT
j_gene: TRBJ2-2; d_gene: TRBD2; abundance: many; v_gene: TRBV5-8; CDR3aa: CASSKAGLDTGELFF; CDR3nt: TGTGCCAGCAGCAAAGCGGGACTGGACACCGGGGAGCTGTTTTTT
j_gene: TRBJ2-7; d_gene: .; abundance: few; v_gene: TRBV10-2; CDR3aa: CASSEQIYEQYF; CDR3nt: TGCGCCAGCAGTGAACAAATCTACGAGCAGTACTTC
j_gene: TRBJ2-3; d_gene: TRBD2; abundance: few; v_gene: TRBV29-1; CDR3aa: CSVRTSGSSDTQYF; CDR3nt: TGCAGCGTTCGGACTAGCGGGAGTTCAGATACGCAGTATTTT
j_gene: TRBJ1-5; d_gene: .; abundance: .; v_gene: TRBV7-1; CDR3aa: CASSSVGGASQPQHF; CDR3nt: TGTGCCAGCAGCTCCGTAGGTGGGGCTAGTCAGCCCCAGCATTTT
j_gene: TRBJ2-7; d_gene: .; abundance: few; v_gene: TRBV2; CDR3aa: CASSEARARFEQYF; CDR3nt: TGTGCCAGCAGTGAAGCCAGGGCGCGGTTCGAGCAGTACTTC
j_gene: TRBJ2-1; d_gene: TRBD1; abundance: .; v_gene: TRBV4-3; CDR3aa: CASSPIQGAYDSYNEQFF; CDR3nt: TGCGCCAGCAGCCCGATACAGGGGGCATATGACTCCTACAATGAGCAGTTCTTC
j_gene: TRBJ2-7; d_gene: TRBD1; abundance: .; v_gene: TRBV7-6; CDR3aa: CASSKGQGIGYEQYF; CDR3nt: TGTGCCAGCAGCAAGGGACAGGGTATTGGCTACGAGCAGTACTTC
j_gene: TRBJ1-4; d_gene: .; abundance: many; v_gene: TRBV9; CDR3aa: CASSVTGSEKLFF; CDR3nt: TGTGCCAGCAGCGTCACAGGGAGTGAAAAACTGTTTTTT
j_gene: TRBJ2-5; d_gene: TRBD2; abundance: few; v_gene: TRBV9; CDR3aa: CASSVLAGEGETQYF; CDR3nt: TGTGCCAGCAGCGTTTTAGCGGGAGAAGGGGAGACCCAGTACTTC
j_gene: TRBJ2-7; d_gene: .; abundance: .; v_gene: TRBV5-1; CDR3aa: CASSLVREPYEQYF; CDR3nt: TGCGCCAGCAGCTTGGTTCGGGAGCCTTACGAGCAGTACTTC
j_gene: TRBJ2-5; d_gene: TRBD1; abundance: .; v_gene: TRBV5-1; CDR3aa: CASSLYRTGEQETQYF; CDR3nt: TGCGCCAGCAGCCTCTACAGGACAGGAGAGCAAGAGACCCAGTACTTC
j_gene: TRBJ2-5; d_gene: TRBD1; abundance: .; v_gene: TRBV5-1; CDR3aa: CASSLGTGNIETQYF; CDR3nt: TGCGCCAGCAGCTTGGGGACAGGGAATATAGAGACCCAGTACTTC
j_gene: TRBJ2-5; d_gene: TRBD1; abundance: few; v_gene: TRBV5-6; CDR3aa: CASSLMIQGARGETQYF; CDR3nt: TGTGCCAGCAGCTTAATGATACAGGGGGCTCGGGGAGAGACCCAGTACTTC
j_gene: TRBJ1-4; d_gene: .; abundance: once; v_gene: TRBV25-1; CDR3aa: CASSVAGLGATNEKLFF; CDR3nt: TGTGCCAGCAGTGTCGCCGGCCTGGGAGCAACTAATGAAAAACTGTTTTTT
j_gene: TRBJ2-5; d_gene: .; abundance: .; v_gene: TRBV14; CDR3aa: CASSRYIQETQYF; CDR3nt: TGTGCCAGCAGTCGGTACATCCAAGAGACCCAGTACTTC
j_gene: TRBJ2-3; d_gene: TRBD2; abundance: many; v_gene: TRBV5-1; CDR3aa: CASSPTSGTDTQYF; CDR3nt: TGCGCCAGCAGCCCTACTAGCGGCACAGATACGCAGTATTTT
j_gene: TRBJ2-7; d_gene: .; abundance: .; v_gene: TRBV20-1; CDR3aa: CSAGPGLLWNEQYF; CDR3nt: TGCAGTGCAGGTCCGGGCCTTCTGTGGAACGAGCAGTACTTC
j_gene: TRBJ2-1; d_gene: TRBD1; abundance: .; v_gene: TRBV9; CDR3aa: CASSVDRAAYNEQFF; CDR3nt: TGTGCCAGCAGCGTGGACAGGGCGGCCTACAATGAGCAGTTCTTC
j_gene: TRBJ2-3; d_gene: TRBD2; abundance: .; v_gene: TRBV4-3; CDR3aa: CASSQDRASGSGDTQYF; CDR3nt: TGCGCCAGCAGCCAAGATAGGGCTAGCGGGAGTGGGGATACGCAGTATTTT
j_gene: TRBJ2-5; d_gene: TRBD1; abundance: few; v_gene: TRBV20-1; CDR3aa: CSAGTGRETQYF; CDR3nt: TGCAGTGCGGGGACAGGGAGAGAGACCCAGTACTTC
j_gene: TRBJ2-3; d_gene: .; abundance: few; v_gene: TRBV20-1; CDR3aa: CSARDGAKDTQYF; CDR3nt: TGCAGTGCTAGAGATGGGGCTAAAGATACGCAGTATTTT
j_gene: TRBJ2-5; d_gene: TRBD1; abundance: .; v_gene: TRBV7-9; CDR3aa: CASSLATGGRETQYF; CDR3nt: TGTGCCAGCAGCTTAGCCACAGGGGGCAGGGAGACCCAGTACTTC
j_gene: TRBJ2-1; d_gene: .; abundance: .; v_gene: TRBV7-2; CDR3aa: CASSPTAGQSKNEQFF; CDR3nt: TGTGCCAGCAGCCCGACAGCGGGACAGAGTAAAAATGAGCAGTTCTTC
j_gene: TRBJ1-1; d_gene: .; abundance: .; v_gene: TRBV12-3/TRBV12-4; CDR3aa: CASSPGEVTEAFF; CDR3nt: TGTGCCAGCAGTCCAGGGGAGGTCACTGAAGCTTTCTTT
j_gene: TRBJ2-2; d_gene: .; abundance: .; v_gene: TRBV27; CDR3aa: CASSSARNTGELFF; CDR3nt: TGTGCCAGCAGTTCAGCCAGGAACACCGGGGAGCTGTTTTTT
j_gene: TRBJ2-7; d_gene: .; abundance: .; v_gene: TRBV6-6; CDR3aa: CASSYRGGGYEQYF; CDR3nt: TGTGCCAGCAGTTACAGAGGGGGGGGCTACGAGCAGTACTTC
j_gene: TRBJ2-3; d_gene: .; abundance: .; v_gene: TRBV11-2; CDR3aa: CASSSGHGFGTDTQYF; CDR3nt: TGTGCCAGCAGCTCGGGACATGGCTTTGGCACAGATACGCAGTATTTT
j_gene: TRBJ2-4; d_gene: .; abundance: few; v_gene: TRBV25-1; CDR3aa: CASSGSPSRTKNIQYF; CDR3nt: TGTGCCAGCTCGGGCTCTCCATCTCGGACCAAAAACATTCAGTACTTC
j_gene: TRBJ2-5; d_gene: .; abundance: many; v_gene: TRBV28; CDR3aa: CASRAQETQYF; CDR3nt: TGTGCCAGCAGGGCCCAAGAGACCCAGTACTTC
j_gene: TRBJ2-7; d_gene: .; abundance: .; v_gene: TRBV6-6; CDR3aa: CASVMDSRSYEQYF; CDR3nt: TGTGCCAGCGTCATGGACAGTCGTTCCTACGAGCAGTACTTC
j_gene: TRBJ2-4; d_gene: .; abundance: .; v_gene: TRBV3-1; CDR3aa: CACSQEGGPGNIQYF; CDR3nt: TGTGCCTGCAGCCAAGAAGGGGGACCGGGCAACATTCAGTACTTC
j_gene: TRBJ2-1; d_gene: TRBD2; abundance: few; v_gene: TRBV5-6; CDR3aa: CASSLRLAGGGEQFF; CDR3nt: TGTGCCAGCAGCCTCAGACTAGCGGGAGGCGGTGAGCAGTTCTTC
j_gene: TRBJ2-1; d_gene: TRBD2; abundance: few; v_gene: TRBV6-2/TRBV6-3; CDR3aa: CASSPGTIPYNEQFF; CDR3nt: TGTGCCAGCAGCCCCGGGACTATCCCCTACAATGAGCAGTTCTTC
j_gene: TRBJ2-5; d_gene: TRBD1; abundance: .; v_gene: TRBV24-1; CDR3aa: CATSAPGQGLQETQYF; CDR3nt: TGTGCCACCAGTGCCCCGGGACAGGGGCTACAAGAGACCCAGTACTTC
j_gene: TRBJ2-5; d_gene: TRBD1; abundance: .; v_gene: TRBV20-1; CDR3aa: CSARDSQGAQETQYF; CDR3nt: TGCAGTGCTAGAGATTCGCAGGGGGCCCAAGAGACCCAGTACTTC
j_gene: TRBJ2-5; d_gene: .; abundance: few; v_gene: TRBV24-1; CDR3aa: CATSVLLGGQETQYF; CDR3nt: TGTGCCACCTCCGTCCTTTTGGGTGGACAAGAGACCCAGTACTTC
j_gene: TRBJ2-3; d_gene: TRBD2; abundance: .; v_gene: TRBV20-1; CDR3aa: CSAYPGTSGRGPDTQYF; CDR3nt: TGCAGTGCGTACCCGGGGACTAGCGGGAGAGGCCCAGATACGCAGTATTTT
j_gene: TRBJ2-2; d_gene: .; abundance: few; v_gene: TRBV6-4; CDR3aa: CASSDSDTGELFF; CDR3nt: TGTGCCAGCAGTGACTCGGACACCGGGGAGCTGTTTTTT
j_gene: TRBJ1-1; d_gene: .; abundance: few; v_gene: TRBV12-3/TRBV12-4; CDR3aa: CASSLGQLEGNTEAFF; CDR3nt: TGTGCCAGCAGTTTAGGACAGCTTGAAGGCAACACTGAAGCTTTCTTT